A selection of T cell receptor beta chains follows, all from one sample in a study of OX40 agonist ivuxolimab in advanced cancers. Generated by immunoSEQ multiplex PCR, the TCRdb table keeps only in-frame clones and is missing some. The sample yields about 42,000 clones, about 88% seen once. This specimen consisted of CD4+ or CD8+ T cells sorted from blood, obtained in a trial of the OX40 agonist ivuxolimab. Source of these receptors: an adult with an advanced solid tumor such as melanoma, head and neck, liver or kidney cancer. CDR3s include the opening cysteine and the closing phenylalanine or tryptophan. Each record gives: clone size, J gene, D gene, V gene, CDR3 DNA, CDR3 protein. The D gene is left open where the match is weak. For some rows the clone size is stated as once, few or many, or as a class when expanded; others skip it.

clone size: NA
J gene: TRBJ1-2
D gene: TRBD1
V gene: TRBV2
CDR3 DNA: TGTGCCAGCAGAAGGCGGGACAGGGGGACGGGGTGGGGCTACACCTTC
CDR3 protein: CASRRRDRGTGWGYTF

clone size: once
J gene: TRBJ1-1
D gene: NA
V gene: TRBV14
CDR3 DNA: TGTGCCAGCAGCCAAGGGACAGTCGAAGGATTCCGGAACACTGAAGCTTTCTTT
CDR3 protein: CASSQGTVEGFRNTEAFF

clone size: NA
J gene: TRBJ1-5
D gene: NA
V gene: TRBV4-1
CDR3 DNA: TGCGCCAGCAGCCAAGTGTGGGGGACAAGGCAGCCCCAGCATTTT
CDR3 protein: CASSQVWGTRQPQHF

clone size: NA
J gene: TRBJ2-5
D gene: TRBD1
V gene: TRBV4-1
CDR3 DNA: TGCGCCAGCAGCCAAACAGGGGGTGCCGAGACCCAGTACTTC
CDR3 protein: CASSQTGGAETQYF

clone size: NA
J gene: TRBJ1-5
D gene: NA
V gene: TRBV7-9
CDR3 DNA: TGTGCCAGCAGCTTAACCCTCAGACAGGATGATAGCAATCAGCCCCAGCATTTT
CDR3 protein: CASSLTLRQDDSNQPQHF

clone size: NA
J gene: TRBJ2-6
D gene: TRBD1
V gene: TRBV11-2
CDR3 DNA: TGTGCCAGCAGCTTAATGTCGGACAGGGGGCTAGGGGCCAACGTCCTGACTTTC
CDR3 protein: CASSLMSDRGLGANVLTF

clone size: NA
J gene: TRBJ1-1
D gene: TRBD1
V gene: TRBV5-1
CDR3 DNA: TGCGCCAGCAGCTGGGAGGGGGCCGTCACTGAAGCTTTCTTT
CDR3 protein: CASSWEGAVTEAFF

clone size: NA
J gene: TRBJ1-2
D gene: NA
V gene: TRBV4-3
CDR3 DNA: TGCGCCAGCAGCCAAGATCCCACAGTTAATTATGGCTACACCTTC
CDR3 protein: CASSQDPTVNYGYTF

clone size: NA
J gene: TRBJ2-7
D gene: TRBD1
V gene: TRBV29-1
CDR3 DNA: TGCAGCGTTGAGACAGGGGGAATTACGGGGGAGCAGTACTTC
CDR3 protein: CSVETGGITGEQYF

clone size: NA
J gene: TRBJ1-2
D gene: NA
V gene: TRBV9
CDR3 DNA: TGTGCCAGCAGCGTAGAGGGGTACCCAGGGTTCTATGGCTACACCTTC
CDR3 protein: CASSVEGYPGFYGYTF

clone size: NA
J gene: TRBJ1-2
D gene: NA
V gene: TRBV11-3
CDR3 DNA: TGTGCCAGCACCTTTTCCCGGGCGGCTGACTATGGCTACACCTTC
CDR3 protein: CASTFSRAADYGYTF

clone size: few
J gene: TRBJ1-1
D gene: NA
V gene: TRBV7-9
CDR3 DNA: TGTGCCAGCAGCTTAGTATGGGACACTGAAGCTTTCTTT
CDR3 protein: CASSLVWDTEAFF

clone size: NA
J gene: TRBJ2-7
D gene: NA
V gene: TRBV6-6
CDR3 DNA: TGTGCCAGCAGTTACTCGTTCGAGCAGTACTTC
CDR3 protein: CASSYSFEQYF

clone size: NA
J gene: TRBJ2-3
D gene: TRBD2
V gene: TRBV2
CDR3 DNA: TGTGCCAATGGACTAGCGGGAGGACTTACAGATACGCAGTATTTT
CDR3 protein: CANGLAGGLTDTQYF

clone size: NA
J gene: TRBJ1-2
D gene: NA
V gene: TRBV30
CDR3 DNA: TGTGCCTGGAGTCCTACGGGGGGGGTCACTAACTATGGCTACACCTTC
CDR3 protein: CAWSPTGGVTNYGYTF

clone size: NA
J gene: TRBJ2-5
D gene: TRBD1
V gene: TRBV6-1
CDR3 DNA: TGTGCCAGCAGTGACTTCCTCTCGGGACAGACTGACCAAGAGACCCAGTACTTC
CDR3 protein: CASSDFLSGQTDQETQYF

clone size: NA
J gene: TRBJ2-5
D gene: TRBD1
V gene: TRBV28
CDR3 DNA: TGTGCCAGCTACCCAGGGGGCAGGGAAGAGACCCAGTACTTC
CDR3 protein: CASYPGGREETQYF

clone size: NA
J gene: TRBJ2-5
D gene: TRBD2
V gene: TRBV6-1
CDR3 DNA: TGTGCCAGCAGTGATGGGACTAGCGGGGTCCAGTTCAGGGGGACCCAGTACTTC
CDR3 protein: CASSDGTSGVQFRGTQYF

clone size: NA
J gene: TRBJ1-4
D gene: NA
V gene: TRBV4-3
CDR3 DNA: TGCGCCAGCAGCCAAGGAGGCAGGACTCGTAATGAAAAACTGTTTTTT
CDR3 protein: CASSQGGRTRNEKLFF

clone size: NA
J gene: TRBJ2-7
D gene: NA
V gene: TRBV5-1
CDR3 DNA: TGCGCCAGCAGTCTAGGAGGGGGGAATGAGTACTTC
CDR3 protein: CASSLGGGNEYF

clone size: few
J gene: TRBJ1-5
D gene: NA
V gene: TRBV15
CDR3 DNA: TGTGCCACCAGCGAACGTGTAGGCAATCAGCCCCAGCATTTT
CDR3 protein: CATSERVGNQPQHF

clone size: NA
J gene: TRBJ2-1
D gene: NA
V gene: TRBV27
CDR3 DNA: TGTGCCAGCAGTCCCGGGTCCCGGGATGAGCAGTTCTTC
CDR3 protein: CASSPGSRDEQFF

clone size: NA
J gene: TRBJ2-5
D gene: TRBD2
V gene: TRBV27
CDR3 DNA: TGTGCCAGCAGTACTACTAGCGGAGCTAACCAAGAGACCCAGTACTTC
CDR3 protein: CASSTTSGANQETQYF

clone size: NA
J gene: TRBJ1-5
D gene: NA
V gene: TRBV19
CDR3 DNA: TGTGCCAGTGCCGAAGGACTCAATCAGCCCCAGCATTTT
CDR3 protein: CASAEGLNQPQHF

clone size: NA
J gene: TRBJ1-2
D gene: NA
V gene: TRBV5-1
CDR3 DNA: TGCGCCAGCAGCTTCCAGGGGTCCCCTAACTATGGCTACACCTTC
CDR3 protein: CASSFQGSPNYGYTF

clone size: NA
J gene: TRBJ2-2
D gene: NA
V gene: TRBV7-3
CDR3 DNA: TGTGCCAGCAGCTTAACCGGGTACACCGGGGAGCTGTTTTTT
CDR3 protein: CASSLTGYTGELFF

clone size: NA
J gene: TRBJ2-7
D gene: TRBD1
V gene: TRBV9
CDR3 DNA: TGTGCCAGCAGCGCGAGTTTGTCCGACAGGGGCTCCTACGAGCAGTACTTC
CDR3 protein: CASSASLSDRGSYEQYF